This T cell receptor (beta chain) was identified during a study of Ad26.COV2.S vaccination and SARS-CoV-2 variants. Study at large: A COV1001 Ad26.COV2.S trial-arm participant provided the sample.

Treatment indicated: roughly 20 received Ad26.COV2.S at low or high dose, single or two shots; a few received placebo; per-sample allocation not given. Sampling occurred on day 63 after the first vaccine or placebo injection. The sample came from a Boston adult aged 18-55 years. The protocol was immunoSEQ multiplex PCR, while the TCRdb copy is restricted to in-frame clones and leaves out a portion. This repertoire shows over 350,000 clones, 70% to 90% found once; its top ten account for roughly 3%. Germline V gives CDR1 SNHLY, CDR2 FYNNEI. Trimming took off 10 bases at V and 5 bases at J, with 12 bases between the two ends. The CDR3 has 11 amino acids. In the case of this clone: Its specificity is not known.

Regarding the study as a whole: Measures of TCR breadth and depth may have fallen short of total T cell responses. Recipients of vaccine and of placebo showed similar breadth of their non-spike TCR repertoires.

This clonotype originated in a person aged 18-65 years who received the Ad26.COV2.S COVID-19 vaccine or a placebo. The sample in question was peripheral blood, obtained in a trial of Ad26.COV2.S vaccine versus placebo. The V and J genes are TRBV2 and TRBJ2-7; D possibly corresponds to TRBD1 (5 bases). DNA of the CDR3: TGTGCCACCAGGCAGGGCCACGAGCAGTACTTC. The encoded protein is CATRQGHEQYF.